Below, 18 T cell receptor beta chains from the same sample are listed, as sequenced in a study of identical twins. MiXCR, applied by TCRdb to the 5' RACE reads, yields one record per CDR3 protein. Of about 570,000 distinct CDR3 sequences in the sample, around a tenth are singletons; the top ten hold under 3%. These data were also filed under a second study, of yellow fever vaccine responses in identical twins.

The material sequenced was PBMCs. These receptors all stem from a woman younger than 35 in good health.

This chain connects TRBV28 to TRBJ1-1; maybe TRBD1 (5 bases). The CDR3 is 13 residues long. Trimming cost V 8 bases and J 2 bases, with 12 bases left between them. Looked up from germline, CDR1 is MDHEN and CDR2 is SYDVKM. CDR3 region: CASDGRDNTEAFF. The CDR3 DNA follows: TGTGCCAGCGACGGTCGGGACAACACTGAAGCTTTCTTT.

This chain joins TRBV27 and TRBJ2-3, with 7 bases aligning to TRBD2. Per the germline V gene, CDR1 is MNHEY and CDR2 is SMNVEV (reference sequence). The CDR3 extends over 14 amino acids. V was pared by 3 bases and J by 2 bases, with 2 bases of the junction left unmatched. CDR3 nucleotide sequence: TGTGCCAGCAGTTTCGGGACTATCACAGATACGCAGTATTTT. Amino acid sequence: CASSFGTITDTQYF.

Here the CDR3 reads CASSVQANPAQDTQYF. For the CDR3, the DNA is TGCGCCAGCAGTGTTCAAGCGAACCCTGCACAAGATACGCAGTATTTT. The gene calls are TRBV10-1 and TRBJ2-3; D is uncertain. The V end lost 4 bases, the J end lost 5 bases, and 19 bases lay between the germline ends. This CDR3 is 16 amino acids long. Per germline, CDR1 WNHNN and CDR2 SYGVQD (reference sequence).

This clonotype was recorded many times. The chain links TRBV7-9 to TRBJ2-2; D may be TRBD2 (5 bases). Germline V CDR1 and CDR2: SEHNR, FQNEAQ (reference sequence). The CDR3 loop spans 13 amino acids. Trimming cost V 10 bases and J 4 bases, with 13 bases left between them. CDR3 DNA sequence: TGTGCCACCCCCCACGGGATCACCGGGGAGCTGTTTTTT. Encoded protein: CATPHGITGELFF.

This clonotype was picked up many times. The J gene is TRBJ2-1, the V gene TRBV3-1; 8 bases are shared with TRBD2. The CDR3 has 17 residues. Germline V gene sequence: CDR1 LGHDT, CDR2 YNNKEL (reference sequence). V lost 1 base to trimming and J lost 0 bases; unmatched junction nucleotides: 5. CDR3 residues: CASSQAVAGRSYNEQFF. The CDR3, as DNA: TGTGCCAGCAGCCAAGCGGTAGCGGGGCGCTCCTACAATGAGCAGTTCTTC.

This clonotype has a count of ten or more. This chain joins TRBV6-4 and TRBJ2-6; D is undetermined. The germline V gene encodes CDR1 MRHNA and CDR2 SNTAGT. Trimming removed 2 bases at V and 1 base at J, with 3 bases between. This CDR3 is 14 amino acids long. DNA of the CDR3: TGTGCCAGCAGTGACGTATCTGGGGCCAACGTCCTGACTTTC. Translated: CASSDVSGANVLTF.

This chain connects TRBV27 to TRBJ2-7; TRBD2 matches at 16 bases. Trimming removed 5 bases from V and 0 bases from J; junction bases left unmatched: 7. There are 18 residues in the CDR3. Germline V gene sequence: CDR1 MNHEY, CDR2 SMNVEV (reference sequence). As DNA, the CDR3 is TGTGCCAGCAGTACCGGGACTAGCGGGAGGGATATCTCCTACGAGCAGTACTTC. Translated, it gives CASSTGTSGRDISYEQYF.

This clonotype was seen more than once but under ten times. The chain uses TRBV15 and TRBJ2-1; 9 bases map to TRBD1. V dropped 5 bases and J dropped 2; count of bases not matched to a gene: 4. The CDR3 is made up of 15 amino acids. The germline gives CDR1 LNHNV, CDR2 YYDKDF (reference sequence). CDR3 DNA sequence: TGTGCCACCAGCGTGGGACAGGGAGCCTACAATGAGCAGTTCTTC. Translated: CATSVGQGAYNEQFF.

The gene calls are TRBV5-1 and TRBJ2-2; D might be TRBD1 (6 bases). The V gene's germline CDR1 is SGHRS and CDR2 YFSETQ. The ends were cut back, 3 bases at V and 4 bases at J, with 13 bases in the middle. CDR3 length: 15 residues. In DNA form, the CDR3 reads TGCGCCAGCAGCTCCCAAAGGACAGTCACCGGGGAGCTGTTTTTT. This codes for CASSSQRTVTGELFF.

This clonotype was observed many times. J is TRBJ1-3 and V is TRBV29-1; the D gene is possibly TRBD1 (6 bases). The CDR3 contains 13 residues. Germline V lookup: CDR1 SQVTM, CDR2 ANQGSEA. The V end lost 4 bases, the J end lost 4 bases, and 11 bases lay between the germline ends. The CDR3 DNA is TGCAGCGTTGTGGCGGGGGCGGGAAACACCATATATTTT. This codes for CSVVAGAGNTIYF.

V and J are TRBV20-1 and TRBJ2-3; D is perhaps TRBD2 (6 bases). This CDR3 contains 15 residues. V lost 0 bases to trimming and J lost 4 bases, with 14 bases between them. Germline CDR1 is DFQATT and CDR2 is SNEGSKA (reference sequence). The CDR3 loop reads CSARDLGGTADTQYF. The CDR3 DNA reads TGCAGTGCTAGAGATCTTGGAGGGACCGCAGATACGCAGTATTTT.

This clonotype was observed a handful of times. The V gene is TRBV30, the J gene TRBJ2-1, with TRBD1 matching over 10 bases. The CDR3 loop spans 12 amino acids. The V and J ends lost 2 bases and 14 bases, in that order; junction bases with no gene match: 6. Germline V gene sequence: CDR1 GTSNPN, CDR2 SVGIG (reference sequence). The DNA for the CDR3 is TGTGCCTGGAGTTTAGCGGACAGGGGGGAGTTCTTC. Residues: CAWSLADRGEFF.

The CDR3 DNA is TGTGCCAGCAGTCTCCATAGCCTTAGTTCCTACAATGAGCAGTTCTTC. Its protein product is CASSLHSLSSYNEQFF. J is TRBJ2-1 and V is TRBV27; D is uncertain. Germline V lookup: CDR1 MNHEY, CDR2 SMNVEV (reference sequence). V lost 5 bases and J 1 base, leaving 15 bases between the germline ends. This CDR3 is 16 amino acids long.

This clonotype was counted ten times or more. Mismatch with germline at one junction end may stem from a read error. J is TRBJ1-2 and V is TRBV20-1; D call uncertain. The CDR3 covers 12 residues. Germline CDR1 DFQATT, CDR2 SNEGSKA (reference sequence). The CDR3 bases are TGCAGTGCTAGAGATAAATCGGCCGCAGTTTACTTC. Translating it yields CSARDKSAAVYF.

Details on this clonotype: This clone may be a read error of a much larger clone one base away. The chain carries TRBV24-1 and TRBJ2-6; D unclear. The germline V gene has CDR1 KGHDR and CDR2 SFDVKD. The CDR3 length is 12 residues. CDR3 region: CATSAGPNVLTF. As DNA, the CDR3 is TGTGCCACCAGTGCTGGGCCCAACGTCCTGACTTTC.

The chain links TRBV6-1 to TRBJ2-1; 10 bases map to TRBD2. Losses at the gene ends were 9 bases for V and 6 bases for J; bases not matched to a gene: 17. This CDR3 region has 17 residues. Germline V gene data show CDR1 as MNHNS and CDR2 as SASEGT. CDR3 protein: CASEIKPGLALVNEQFF. In DNA form, the CDR3 reads TGTGCCAGTGAGATAAAACCGGGACTAGCGTTAGTCAATGAGCAGTTCTTC.

This sequence joins TRBV4-2 and TRBJ2-1; 7 nucleotides line up with TRBD1. CDR1 is LGHNA, CDR2 YNFKEQ, per germline. V lost 1 base, J lost 5 bases, and 8 bases stayed unmatched. The CDR3 covers 16 residues. Here the CDR3 reads CASSQGGGTGDNEQFF. The CDR3 nucleotides are TGTGCCAGCAGCCAAGGAGGCGGCACAGGGGACAATGAGCAGTTCTTC.

The genes are TRBV11-2 and TRBJ2-2; a possible D gene is TRBD1 (6 bases). The CDR3 sequence is 16 residues long. In germline, CDR1 is SGHAT, CDR2 FQNNGV. V shed 6 bases and J shed 6 bases, with 20 bases lying between them. This CDR3 reads CASSFGLGAGAGELFF. CDR3 DNA sequence: TGTGCCAGCAGTTTCGGGTTGGGGGCAGGAGCCGGGGAGCTGTTTTTT. Together with reference TRBV11-2 and TRBJ2-2, the CDR3 gives the full variable domain: EAGVAQSPRYKIIEKRQSVAFWCNPISGHATLYWYQQILGQGPKLLIQFQNNGVVDDSQLPKDRFSAERLKGVDSTLKIQPAKLEDSAVYLCASSFGLGAGAGELFFGEGSRLTVL.